This TCR beta chain was recovered during a study of T cells after posttransplantation cyclophosphamide. Clones were read by immunoSEQ multiplex PCR, and TCRdb kept only the in-frame ones, dropping some. The counts give roughly 24,000 clones, none of them seen only once; over 6.5% is held by the top ten. This clone has ten or more counts. The sequence derives from a woman aged 60-70 years in good health, CMV-negative, and a related stem cell transplant donor. Sequencing was carried out using PBMCs.

The CDR3 coding sequence is TGTGCCAGCAGCCCAGGAAGCCTAGCGGGAGACTACGAGCAGTACTTC. This gives the protein CASSPGSLAGDYEQYF. The V gene is TRBV9, the J gene TRBJ2-7, with 10 bases that match TRBD2. Looked up from germline, CDR1 is SGDLS and CDR2 is YYNGEE. Trimming cost V 4 bases and J 3 bases; bases outside gene matches: 10. This CDR3 spans 16 amino acids.